A single sample gave rise to the 5 T cell receptor beta chains below, sequenced in a study of blood T cell repertoires in COVID-19. TCRdb keeps only in-frame clones here, not all; method: immunoSEQ multiplex PCR. The sample holds 150,000 to 200,000 clones; around 82% are singletons and the top ten take approximately 1.3%. Sequences were obtained from peripheral blood. Every receptor here comes from a man aged 55 to 70 who had recovered from COVID-19.

The V gene is TRBV10-3, the J gene TRBJ2-3; tentative D call: TRBD2 (5 bases). V was clipped by 0 bases and J by 5 bases, with 24 bases between them. CDR1 and CDR2 from the germline V gene are ENHRY and SYGVKD. The CDR3 length is 19 residues. The CDR3 DNA reads TGTGCCATCAGTGAGTCGGGATCGGCTCGGCGGGTTCCGGGAGATACGCAGTATTTT. Its translation: CAISESGSARRVPGDTQYF.

V usage is TRBV6-5 and J usage is TRBJ1-6; 7 nucleotides line up with TRBD1. Germline-derived CDR1 and CDR2 are MNHEY and SVGAGI. The CDR3 is made up of 13 amino acids. V gave up 6 bases and J gave up 12 bases; unmatched junction bases: 8. CDR3 amino acids: CASSPRDRLPLHF. CDR3 DNA: TGTGCCAGCAGCCCCCGGGACAGACTACCCCTCCACTTT.

The gene calls are TRBV14 and TRBJ1-1, with D perhaps TRBD1 (5 bases). From germline, CDR1 is SGHDN and CDR2 FVKESK. Between the trimmed V and J ends, which lost 1 base and 4 bases, there was a span of 10 bases. This CDR3 has 14 residues. The CDR3 loop is CASSQGEGTTEAFF. CDR3 in DNA: TGTGCCAGCAGCCAAGGGGAGGGGACCACTGAAGCTTTCTTT.

The chain carries TRBV29-1 and TRBJ1-2; TRBD1 agrees at 9 bases. The V segment lost 1 base and the J segment 2 bases; nucleotides outside the gene matches: 8. The CDR3 length is 16 residues. Germline CDR1 and CDR2: SQVTM and ANQGSEA. CDR3 nucleotide sequence: TGCAGCGTTGAAGCTGGACAGGGGCGAAAAAACTATGGCTACACCTTC. Translated, it gives CSVEAGQGRKNYGYTF.

This clone was found once. The chain uses TRBV12-3 or TRBV12-4 and TRBJ2-3; D remains ambiguous. CDR3 length: 12 amino acids. Between the trimmed V and J ends, which lost 5 bases and 0 bases, there was a span of 3 bases. The CDR3 region is CASSPSTDTQYF. Here the CDR3 DNA reads TGTGCCAGCAGTCCTAGCACAGATACGCAGTATTTT.